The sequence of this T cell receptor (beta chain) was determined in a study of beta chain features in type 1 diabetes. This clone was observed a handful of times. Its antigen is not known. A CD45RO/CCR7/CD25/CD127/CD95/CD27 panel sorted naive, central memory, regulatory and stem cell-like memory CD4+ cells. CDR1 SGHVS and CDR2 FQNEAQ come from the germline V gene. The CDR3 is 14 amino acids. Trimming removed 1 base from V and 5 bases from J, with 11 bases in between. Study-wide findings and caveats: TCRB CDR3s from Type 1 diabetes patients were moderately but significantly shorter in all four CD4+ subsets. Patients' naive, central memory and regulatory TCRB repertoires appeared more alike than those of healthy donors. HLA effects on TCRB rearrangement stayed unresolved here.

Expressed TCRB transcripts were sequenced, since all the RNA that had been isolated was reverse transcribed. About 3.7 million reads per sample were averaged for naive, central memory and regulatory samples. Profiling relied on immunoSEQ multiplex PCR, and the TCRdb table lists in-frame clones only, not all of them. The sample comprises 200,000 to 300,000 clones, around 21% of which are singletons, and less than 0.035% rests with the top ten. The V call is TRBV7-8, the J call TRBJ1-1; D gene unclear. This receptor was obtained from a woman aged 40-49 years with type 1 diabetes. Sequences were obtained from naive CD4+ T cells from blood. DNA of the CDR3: TGTGCCAGCAGCTTAGACATTGCGGGGACTGAAGCTTTCTTT. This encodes CASSLDIAGTEAFF.